Here is one TCR beta chain with its context. The antigen is unknown. The junction shows a germline mismatch at one end, possibly a read error. From germline, CDR1 is SNHLY and CDR2 FYNNEI. CDR3 length equals 12 residues. Sequencing was performed with immunoSEQ multiplex PCR; in TCRdb, only in-frame clones are kept and a portion is missing. Here the sample spans some 170,000 clones, about 92% being singletons. The sample belongs to a study of T cell responses to AZD1222 COVID-19 vaccine. Study-wide points: Nearly half of spike-specific TCRs reportedly target variant regions that are unmutated in the B.1.351 and B.1.1.7 variants. Vaccine-related CD4 TCRs covered spike, predominating at 160-218 and 743-854.

The gene calls are TRBV2 and TRBJ1-2; 7 bases fit TRBD1. The clonotype was recovered from an adult in good health. Material: peripheral blood, obtained on day 0 of MenACWY control vaccination. CDR3 nucleotides: TGTGCCAGCAGCGCCCCGGCAGGGGGTAGTTCCTTC. Amino acid sequence: CASSAPAGGSSF.